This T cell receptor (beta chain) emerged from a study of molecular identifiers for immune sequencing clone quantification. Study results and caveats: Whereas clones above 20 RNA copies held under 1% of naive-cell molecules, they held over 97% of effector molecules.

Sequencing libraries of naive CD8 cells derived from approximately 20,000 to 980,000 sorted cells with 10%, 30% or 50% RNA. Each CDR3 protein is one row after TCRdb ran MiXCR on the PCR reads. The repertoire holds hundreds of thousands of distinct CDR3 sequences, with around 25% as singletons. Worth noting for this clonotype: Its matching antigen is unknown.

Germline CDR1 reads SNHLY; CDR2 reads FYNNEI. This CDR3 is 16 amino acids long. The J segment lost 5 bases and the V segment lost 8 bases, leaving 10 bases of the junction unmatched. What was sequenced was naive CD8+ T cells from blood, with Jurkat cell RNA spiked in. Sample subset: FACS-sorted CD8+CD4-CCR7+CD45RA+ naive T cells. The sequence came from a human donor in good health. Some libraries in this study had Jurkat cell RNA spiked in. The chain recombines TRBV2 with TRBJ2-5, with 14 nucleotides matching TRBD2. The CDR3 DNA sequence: TGTGCCAGCCACCCGGGACTAGCGGGAGTTTTGGAGACCCAGTACTTC. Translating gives CASHPGLAGVLETQYF.